These 14 T cell receptor beta chains were all obtained from the same sample, sequenced in a study of blood T cell repertoires in COVID-19. Using immunoSEQ multiplex PCR, the repertoire was profiled, and TCRdb retains in-frame clones only, with some absent. This table has approximately 150,000 clones, roughly four fifths appearing once. Material for sequencing was peripheral blood. Receptors were obtained from a human donor in a cohort sampled during active COVID-19.

This CDR3 reads CATRASVPDTQYF. DNA of the CDR3: TGTGCCACCCGCGCCAGCGTGCCGGATACGCAGTATTTT. The V gene is TRBV28, the J gene TRBJ2-3, with D hard to call. Germline-derived CDR1 and CDR2 are MDHEN and SYDVKM. Trimming took off 10 bases at V and 6 bases at J, with 17 bases between the two ends. The CDR3 is 13 amino acids.

The chain carries TRBV19 and TRBJ1-1; the D is unclear. This CDR3 is 11 amino acids long. V was pared by 6 bases and J by 11 bases, with 13 bases between. In germline, CDR1 is LNHDA, CDR2 SQIVND (reference sequence). The CDR3 DNA reads TGTGCCAGTAGCAACGACTTGTTTGCTTTCTTT. Amino acid sequence: CASSNDLFAFF.

This chain joins TRBV4-1 and TRBJ2-3; D may be TRBD1 (5 bases). V was trimmed by 2 bases and J by 4 bases, leaving 10 bases between them. Germline V gene lookup returns CDR1 MGHRA and CDR2 YSYEKL. The CDR3 is 14 amino acids. The CDR3 DNA reads TGCGCCAGCAGCCAACAGGGTGGGTCAGATACGCAGTATTTT. Translation: CASSQQGGSDTQYF.

This rearrangement joins TRBV18 to TRBJ1-2; 12 nucleotides agree with TRBD1. Per the germline V gene, CDR1 is KGHSH and CDR2 is LQKENI. Germline trimming cut 3 bases from V and 4 bases from J; bases unmatched to any gene: 6. CDR3 length: 16 amino acids. The CDR3 DNA reads TGTGCCAGCTCACCGTCCGGGACAGGGGGCCTCTATGGCTACACCTTC. Its protein is CASSPSGTGGLYGYTF.

V is TRBV28 and J is TRBJ2-1, with 10 bases matching TRBD1. The V and J ends lost 5 bases and 1 base, in that order; junction bases with no gene match: 5. The CDR3 has 16 amino acids. Germline values: CDR1 MDHEN, CDR2 SYDVKM. This chain's CDR3 is CASSGTGVVSYNEQFF. DNA for the CDR3: TGTGCCAGCAGTGGGACAGGGGTGGTATCCTACAATGAGCAGTTCTTC.

This rearrangement joins TRBV27 to TRBJ2-1, with D maybe TRBD2 (5 bases). Between the trimmed V and J ends, which lost 6 bases and 1 base, there was a span of 13 bases. Germline V lookup: CDR1 MNHEY, CDR2 SMNVEV (reference sequence). This CDR3 has 15 amino acids. DNA for the CDR3: TGTGCCAGCAGCCAAACTAGAAAATCCTACAATGAGCAGTTCTTC. Translation: CASSQTRKSYNEQFF.

The chain carries TRBV29-1 and TRBJ1-2, with a weak D call TRBD1 (5 bases). The CDR3 length is 14 residues. Germline V CDR1 and CDR2: SQVTM, ANQGSEA. V lost 0 bases and J 1 base, leaving 9 bases between the germline ends. The CDR3 nucleotides read TGCAGCGTTGAAGACAGGGTCCGTAACTATGGCTACACCTTC. Protein product: CSVEDRVRNYGYTF. Together with reference TRBV29-1 and TRBJ1-2, the CDR3 gives the full variable domain: SAVISQKPSRDICQRGTSLTIQCQVDSQVTMMFWYRQQPGQSLTLIATANQGSEATYESGFVIDKFPISRPNLTFSTLTVSNMSPEDSSIYLCSVEDRVRNYGYTFGSGTRLTVV.

The rearrangement links TRBV27 to TRBJ1-5; D is unclear. The CDR3 loop spans 14 amino acids. V was clipped by 3 bases and J by 1 base, with 7 bases between them. The V gene's germline CDR1 is MNHEY and CDR2 SMNVEV (reference sequence). In nucleotides, the CDR3 is TGTGCCAGCAGTTTCAGGTCGAGCAATCAGCCCCAGCATTTT. This sequence encodes CASSFRSSNQPQHF.

The chain uses TRBV27 and TRBJ1-2, with 7 bases aligning to TRBD1. Germline values: CDR1 MNHEY, CDR2 SMNVEV (reference sequence). Trimming at V came to 3 bases and at J to 4 bases, leaving 5 bases not matched to a gene. The CDR3 sequence is 14 residues long. CDR3 region: CASSFGGGGYGYTF. CDR3 bases: TGTGCCAGCAGTTTCGGAGGGGGCGGCTATGGCTACACCTTC.

The genes are TRBV10-1 and TRBJ2-7; the D gene is possibly TRBD2 (6 bases). CDR1 and CDR2 (germline): WNHNN, SYGVQD (reference sequence). The ends were cut back, 7 bases at V and 0 bases at J, with 16 bases in the middle. The length of the CDR3 is 15 residues. The CDR3 spells CASTPRGGTSYEQYF. The DNA for the CDR3 is TGCGCCAGCACCCCAAGGGGCGGGACCTCCTACGAGCAGTACTTC.

This clone has more than one count but fewer than ten. The V gene is TRBV5-4, the J gene TRBJ1-1; no clear D. CDR3 length: 13 residues. In germline, CDR1 is SGHNT, CDR2 YYREEE (reference sequence). Deletions cut 4 bases from V and 4 bases from J, with 11 bases between. CDR3 loop: CASSTPPGTEAFF. CDR3 DNA sequence: TGTGCCAGCAGCACCCCCCCAGGCACTGAAGCTTTCTTT.

This clone was counted once. This chain connects TRBV30 to TRBJ1-4; 7 bases are shared with TRBD1. CDR1 is GTSNPN and CDR2 is SVGIG in the germline V gene (reference sequence). CDR3 length equals 11 residues. CDR3 region: CVTGIDEKLFF. The CDR3 DNA reads as TGTGTGACAGGGATTGATGAAAAACTGTTTTTT.

The V gene is TRBV4-1, the J gene TRBJ1-1, with D possibly TRBD1 on 5 matching bases. Trimming shortened V by 0 bases and J by 1 base, and 15 bases separated the two germline ends. Germline V gene lookup returns CDR1 MGHRA and CDR2 YSYEKL. The CDR3 is made up of 17 amino acids. The CDR3 coding sequence is TGCGCCAGCAGCCAAGATACCCCGGGAGGGGCGAACACTGAAGCTTTCTTT. It yields the protein CASSQDTPGGANTEAFF.

The gene calls are TRBV19 and TRBJ1-5; unclear D gene. CDR3 length equals 15 residues. Germline lookup yields CDR1 LNHDA and CDR2 SQIVND (reference sequence). V dropped 3 bases and J dropped 9 bases, with 18 bases sitting between them. The CDR3 DNA reads TGTGCCAGTAGTATTGGACTTCCAGGTTCTGGGCCCCAGCATTTT. Its translation: CASSIGLPGSGPQHF. The entire variable domain, with the rest obtained from reference TRBV19 and TRBJ1-5, is as follows: DGGITQSPKYLFRKEGQNVTLSCEQNLNHDAMYWYRQDPGQGLRLIYYSQIVNDFQKGDIAEGYSVSREKKESFPLTVTSAQKNPTAFYLCASSIGLPGSGPQHFGDGTRLSIL.